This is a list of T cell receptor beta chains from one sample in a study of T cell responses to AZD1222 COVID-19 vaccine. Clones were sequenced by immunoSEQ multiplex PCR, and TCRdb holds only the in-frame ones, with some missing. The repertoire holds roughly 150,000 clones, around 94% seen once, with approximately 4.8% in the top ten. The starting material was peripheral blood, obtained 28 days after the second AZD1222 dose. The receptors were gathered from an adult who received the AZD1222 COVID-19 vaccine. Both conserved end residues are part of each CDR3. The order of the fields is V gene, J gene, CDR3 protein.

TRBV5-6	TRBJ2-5	CATSIGGGETQYF
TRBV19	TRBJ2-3	CASSTSGPPRGDTQYF
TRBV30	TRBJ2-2	CAWSGRVTGELFF
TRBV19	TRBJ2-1	CASHSLSGWEQFF
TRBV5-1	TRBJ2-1	CASSLALAGHNEQFF
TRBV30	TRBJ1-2	CAWSGTGLNYGYTF
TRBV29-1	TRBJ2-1	CSVTGLAGVPEQFF
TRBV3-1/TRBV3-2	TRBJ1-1	CASSPAQRTEAFF
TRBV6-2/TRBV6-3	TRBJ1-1	CASSTQGDTEAFF
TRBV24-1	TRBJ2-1	CATSDPPTGMDEQFF
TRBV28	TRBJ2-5	CASKLKGRQETQYF
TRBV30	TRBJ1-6	CAWSQNRGPLHF
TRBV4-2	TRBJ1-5	CASSQDIGGPQHF
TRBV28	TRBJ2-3	CASSTGGFFSSTDTQYF
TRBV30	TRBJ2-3	CAWSVRATQYF
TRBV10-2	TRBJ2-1	CASSLAGELYNEQFF
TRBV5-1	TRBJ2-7	CASRSGTASYEQYF
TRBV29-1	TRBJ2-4	CSVERGTSLGKNIQYF
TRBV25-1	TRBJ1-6	CASSGEGGRNSPLHF
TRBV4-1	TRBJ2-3	CASSQGRGPSGAYTQYF
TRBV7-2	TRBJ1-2	CASSTGQGEIYGYTF
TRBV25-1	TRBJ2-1	CASSTSRNEQFF
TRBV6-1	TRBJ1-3	CASSDPGRMGNTIYF
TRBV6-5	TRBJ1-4	CASSRAGQYYEKLFF
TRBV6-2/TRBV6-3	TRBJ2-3	CASSYSSLPSSSSTDTQYF
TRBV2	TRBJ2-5	CASRGQPETQYF